This T cell receptor beta chain originates from a study of blood T cell repertoires in COVID-19. Study in general: Whether acute or convalescent, the COVID-19 samples came from the United States, Italy and Spain. Sample material is recorded as cDNA or gDNA derived from T cells, B-cell-depleted T cells, or PBMCs.

Per the study methods: Using reference gene primer amplification, nucleated cell counts were estimated. Only in-frame clones appear in the TCRdb table, and some are missing; sequencing was by immunoSEQ multiplex PCR. V, J and clone size derive from that table, while D and trimming were established from the DNA sequence. Of under 40,000 clones in the sample, 85% were seen once. This CDR3 is 11 amino acids long. Trimming removed 7 bases at V and 5 bases at J, with 8 bases between. In germline, CDR1 is MNHEY, CDR2 SVGAGI. This TCR came from a human donor with acute or convalescent COVID-19. The donor label of this sample is uncertain. The sample was peripheral blood. The chain joins TRBV6-5 to TRBJ1-1; D gene uncertain. CDR3 nucleotides: TGTGCCAGCACTGCCGGGACTGAAGCTTTCTTT. Translated, it gives CASTAGTEAFF.